The rows below give T cell receptor beta chains drawn from one sample of a study of Ad26.COV2.S vaccination and SARS-CoV-2 variants. TCRdb's table, derived via immunoSEQ multiplex PCR, lists solely in-frame clones and lacks some. Of 350,000 to 500,000 clones in the sample, approximately 87% were seen once. This sample comprised peripheral blood, obtained in a trial of Ad26.COV2.S vaccine versus placebo. Source of these receptors: a person between 18 and 59 years old who received the Ad26.COV2.S COVID-19 vaccine or a placebo. Both conserved end residues are part of each CDR3. D genes are given only for firm matches. Expanded clones get a size class; other rows say once, few or many, or leave the size out.

cdr3_nt	cdr3_aa	v_call	j_call	clone_size	d_call
TGTGCCAGCAGCCAGACAGCTGGGGAGACCCAGTACTTC	CASSQTAGETQYF	TRBV7-2	TRBJ2-5	-	-
TGCGCCAGCAGCCAAGGCGCAGGGTTTAGCAATCAGCCCCAGCATTTT	CASSQGAGFSNQPQHF	TRBV4-3	TRBJ1-5	-	-
TGCGCCAGCAGCCAGTCCACAGGGAGATATCAGCCCCAGCATTTT	CASSQSTGRYQPQHF	TRBV4-1	TRBJ1-5	once	-
TGTGCCAGCAGTTACTCGGGAACCAACACCGGGGAGCTGTTTTTT	CASSYSGTNTGELFF	TRBV6-5	TRBJ2-2	-	-
TGTGCCAGCAGCTTGGAATACAGAGCTACCTACGAGCAGTACTTC	CASSLEYRATYEQYF	TRBV5-5	TRBJ2-7	-	-
TGTGCAAGTCGCCCCCGGGACTTAGAGGCATATTATAGCAATCAGCCCCAGCATTTT	CASRPRDLEAYYSNQPQHF	TRBV12-2	TRBJ1-5	-	-
TGTGCCAGCAGTGAAATCAGGACAGGAAGATACGAGCAGTACTTC	CASSEIRTGRYEQYF	TRBV25-1	TRBJ2-7	-	TRBD1
TGTGCCAGCAGCGTTACGACTGGGAATGAAAAACTGTTTTTT	CASSVTTGNEKLFF	TRBV11-2	TRBJ1-4	-	-
TGCGCCAGCAGCCCCGGGCGGGGGGGGTACAATGAGCAGTTCTTC	CASSPGRGGYNEQFF	TRBV4-3	TRBJ2-1	-	TRBD2
TGTGCCAGCAGTGACAGGGATGACTATGGCTACACCTTC	CASSDRDDYGYTF	TRBV6-1	TRBJ1-2	-	-
TGTGCCAGCAGTGTACGATTACAGGGGTTCTACAATGAGCAGTTCTTC	CASSVRLQGFYNEQFF	TRBV28	TRBJ2-1	-	TRBD1
TGCGCCAGCAGCTATGGAGCAGGGGGTTTTTTCTACGAGCAGTACTTC	CASSYGAGGFFYEQYF	TRBV5-1	TRBJ2-7	-	TRBD1
TGTGCCAGTAGAATGGGGGTTCATCAGCCCCAGCATTTT	CASRMGVHQPQHF	TRBV19	TRBJ1-5	-	-
TGTGCCAGCAGAGACGGGACTAGCTTTAACGAGCAGTACTTC	CASRDGTSFNEQYF	TRBV2	TRBJ2-7	-	TRBD2
TGTGCCAGTTCTGCCGGGACTAGAGGCTACGAGCAGTACTTC	CASSAGTRGYEQYF	TRBV27	TRBJ2-7	once	TRBD2
TGTGCCAGCAGCCGACCTACGGGAGGGGGGCAGAAAGCTTTCTTT	CASSRPTGGGQKAFF	TRBV4-2	TRBJ1-1	-	-
TGTGCCAGCAGCCAGTTAGGGGACGAGACCCAGTACTTC	CASSQLGDETQYF	TRBV3-1/TRBV3-2	TRBJ2-5	-	-
TGTGCCAGCAGACAGACGCAGCCTGGGGCCAACGTCCTGACTTTC	CASRQTQPGANVLTF	TRBV5-4	TRBJ2-6	-	-
TGCGCCAGCAGCGCCCGGGACACGGACTACACCTTC	CASSARDTDYTF	TRBV5-1	TRBJ1-2	-	-
TGTGCCAGCAGCCAAAAAAGCCCTAGCCCCCCCTACAATGAGCAGTTCTTC	CASSQKSPSPPYNEQFF	TRBV9	TRBJ2-1	once	-
TGTGCCAGCAGCGTAGAGGGACATAAGGACCAGCCCCAGCATTTT	CASSVEGHKDQPQHF	TRBV9	TRBJ1-5	-	-
TGTGCCAGCAGCTTACAGTTGAATGAAAAACTGTTTTTT	CASSLQLNEKLFF	TRBV7-9	TRBJ1-4	-	-
TGTGCCAGCAGTTACCAAGGGGGTCAGGATTCACCCCTCCACTTT	CASSYQGGQDSPLHF	TRBV6-2/TRBV6-3	TRBJ1-6	few	-
TGTGCCAGCAGCCCGGACGACGGGATCTATGGCTACACCTTC	CASSPDDGIYGYTF	TRBV5-5	TRBJ1-2	-	-
TGTGCCAGCAGCTTGACCACGGGCGGAATTAATGAAAAACTGTTTTTT	CASSLTTGGINEKLFF	TRBV5-6	TRBJ1-4	-	-
TGTGCCAGCAGGCCTACAGGGGGCAATCAGCCCCAGCATTTT	CASRPTGGNQPQHF	TRBV6-2/TRBV6-3	TRBJ1-5	-	TRBD1
TGTGCCAGCAGTGGACCCGGGGAGGGTCACTCCTACGAGCAGTACTTC	CASSGPGEGHSYEQYF	TRBV6-1	TRBJ2-7	many	TRBD2
TGTGCCACCAGCAGGGGGCCGGCAGCGAACACCGGGGAGCTGTTTTTT	CATSRGPAANTGELFF	TRBV15	TRBJ2-2	-	-
TGCAGTGCTAGTGGGGCTGGCACTGAAGCTTTCTTT	CSASGAGTEAFF	TRBV20-1	TRBJ1-1	-	-
TGTGCCAGCAGTCACGGGACAGACTATGGCTACACCTTC	CASSHGTDYGYTF	TRBV27	TRBJ1-2	once	TRBD1
TGCGCCAGCAGCTTTGCTCGGACAAAAATTAACTATGGCTACACCTTC	CASSFARTKINYGYTF	TRBV5-1	TRBJ1-2	-	-
TGCGCCAGCAGCCAAGATACTGGGAACACCATATATTTT	CASSQDTGNTIYF	TRBV4-3	TRBJ1-3	-	-
TGTGCCAGCAGCCAAGAAAGACTAGCGGGGCAAGAGACCCAGTACTTC	CASSQERLAGQETQYF	TRBV4-2	TRBJ2-5	-	TRBD2
TGTGCCAGCAGTTCACCGGGACAGAGAAACTATGGCTACACCTTC	CASSSPGQRNYGYTF	TRBV6-2/TRBV6-3	TRBJ1-2	-	TRBD1
TGTGCCAGCAGCTTGGAAGTGGGAAGTGAAAAACTGTTTTTT	CASSLEVGSEKLFF	TRBV5-4	TRBJ1-4	-	-
TGTGCCTGGGGACCTGGACGGGTTGAAAGGGCTTTCTTT	CAWGPGRVERAFF	TRBV30	TRBJ1-1	-	-
TGTGCCAGCAGCGTAGACGGGGAGCAGACCCAGTACTTC	CASSVDGEQTQYF	TRBV9	TRBJ2-5	once	-
TGCGCCAGCAGCCAAGATAGCAACACCGGGGAGCTGTTTTTT	CASSQDSNTGELFF	TRBV4-3	TRBJ2-2	-	-
TGTGCCAGCAGCCAGCCCCCTGGGGCCAACGTCCTGACTTTC	CASSQPPGANVLTF	TRBV4-2	TRBJ2-6	-	-
TGCGCCAGCAGCTTGGATAGTGCGGTTGAGCAGTTCTTC	CASSLDSAVEQFF	TRBV5-1	TRBJ2-1	-	-
TGTGCCAGCAGCTTGGTCTCCGGGACGCTTAACTATGGCTACACCTTC	CASSLVSGTLNYGYTF	TRBV5-6	TRBJ1-2	-	-
TGCGCCAGCAGCCAGGTACCAAGAACGTATGGCTACACCTTC	CASSQVPRTYGYTF	TRBV4-3	TRBJ1-2	-	-
TGTGCCAGCAGCGCCGGGACAGGGAGCTACGAGCAGTACTTC	CASSAGTGSYEQYF	TRBV5-4	TRBJ2-7	-	TRBD1
TGTGCCAGCAGTTACTCGAGGGCCCGTAATGAGCAGTTCTTC	CASSYSRARNEQFF	TRBV6-5	TRBJ2-1	-	-
TGCGCCAGCAGCCGAACCCCCCTACGGGCCGGCACCGGGGAGCTGTTTTTT	CASSRTPLRAGTGELFF	TRBV4-1	TRBJ2-2	-	-
TGTGCCAGCAGCTTGGCTCAGGGTTGGGGGACCCAGTACTTC	CASSLAQGWGTQYF	TRBV5-4	TRBJ2-5	-	-
TGTGCCAGCAGCTCCGGACCGATCCTCCACTTT	CASSSGPILHF	TRBV11-2	TRBJ1-6	-	-
TGTGCCAGCAGTTCCCAGGGGTTCAGTGGCTACACCTTC	CASSSQGFSGYTF	TRBV28	TRBJ1-2	-	-
TGCGCCAGCAGCCAAGACAGGGGGCGGGGTCAGCCCCAGCATTTT	CASSQDRGRGQPQHF	TRBV4-1	TRBJ1-5	-	TRBD1